This TCR beta chain is drawn from a study of blood T cell repertoires in COVID-19. Study context: The analysed material was cDNA or gDNA that came from T cells, B-cell-depleted T cells, or PBMCs.

Trimming took off 5 bases at V and 7 bases at J, with 17 bases between the two ends. This CDR3 has 14 amino acids. Germline V gives CDR1 SGHAT, CDR2 FQNNGV. The count of this clone is one. In the original workflow: Reference gene primer amplification in the assay estimated nucleated cell counts. Libraries were prepared by immunoSEQ multiplex PCR; TCRdb keeps only in-frame clonotypes and omits some of them. V, J and clone size are those of that table, while D and trimming were read from the DNA. The sample carries approximately 150,000 clones, 87% recorded once. The TCR sequence derives from a human donor in a cohort sampled during active COVID-19. The chain couples TRBV11-2 to TRBJ1-1, with D possibly matching TRBD1 (6 bases). The specimen sequenced was peripheral blood. The DNA for the CDR3 is TGTGCCAGCAGCCTCACAGGAAGGGGGGGTGAAGCTTTCTTT. Translation: CASSLTGRGGEAFF.